This TCR beta chain was documented in a study of T cells expressing NK-cell markers. Study as a whole: CD3+CD56+NKG2C+, CD3+CD56+NKG2C- and CD3+CD56-NKG2C+ T cells, once sorted, supplied the TCR beta repertoires. General study results and limits: Of CD8+ T cells, 1.0-7.0% belonged to dominant NKG2C+ clonotypes in roughly 6 donors.

Regarding this clonotype: Its target is not known.

cDNA encoding TCR beta was synthesized via 5'RACE template switching incorporating UMIs. Using the 5' RACE reads, TCRdb records one entry per CDR3 protein without DNA. This table lists some 450,000 distinct CDR3 sequences. Sequenced sample: blood T cells: a sorted CD56 or NKG2C T cell subset, CD4+ or CD8+ T cells, or bulk PBMC T cells (not recorded which). The source of this sequence is a woman between 18 and 70 years old in good health.

The CDR3: CASSLLEGMDEQFF. The V call is TRBV6-2 or TRBV6-3, the J call TRBJ2-1; TCRdb outputs TRBD2, but without DNA this stays unchecked. CDR1 is MNHEY and CDR2 is SVGEGT in the germline V gene. The CDR3 consists of 14 residues.